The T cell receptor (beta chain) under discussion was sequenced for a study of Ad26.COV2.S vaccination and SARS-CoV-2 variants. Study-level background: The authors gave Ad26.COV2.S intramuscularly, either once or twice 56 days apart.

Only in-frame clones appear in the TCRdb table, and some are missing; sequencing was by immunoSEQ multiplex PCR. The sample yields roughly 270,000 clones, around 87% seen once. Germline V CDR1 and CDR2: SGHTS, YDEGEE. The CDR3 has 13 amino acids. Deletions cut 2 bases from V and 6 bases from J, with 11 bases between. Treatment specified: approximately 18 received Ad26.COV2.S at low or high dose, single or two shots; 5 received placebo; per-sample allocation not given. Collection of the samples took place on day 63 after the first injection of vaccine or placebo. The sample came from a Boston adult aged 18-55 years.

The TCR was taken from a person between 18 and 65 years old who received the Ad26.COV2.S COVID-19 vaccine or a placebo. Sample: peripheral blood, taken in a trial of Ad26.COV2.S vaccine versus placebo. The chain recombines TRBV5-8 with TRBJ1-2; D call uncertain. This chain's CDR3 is CASSFSQKHGYTF. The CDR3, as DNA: TGTGCCAGCAGCTTCTCCCAGAAACATGGCTACACCTTC.